This T cell receptor beta chain was documented in a study of T cells in localized non-small cell lung cancer. This CDR3 has 16 amino acids. With 3 bases removed from V and 3 bases from J, the gap between germline ends came to 18 bases. CDR1 and CDR2 (germline): MNHEY, SMNVEV (reference sequence). Using immunoSEQ multiplex PCR, the repertoire was profiled, and TCRdb retains in-frame clones only, with some absent. Of roughly 67,000 clones listed, about 83% are singletons. This receptor was identified in a female donor over 55 with stage I lung adenocarcinoma. The chain has TRBV27 and TRBJ2-7; D tentatively reads TRBD1 or TRBD2 (5 bases each). Material: peripheral blood, obtained before any cancer treatment. CDR3 loop: CASSFAPPTADYEQYF. The CDR3 coding sequence is TGTGCCAGCAGTTTCGCCCCCCCGACAGCGGACTACGAGCAGTACTTC.